The 32 T cell receptor beta chains below were found in one sample sequenced in a study of shared clonotypes between healthy human individuals. Profiled with immunoSEQ multiplex PCR; TCRdb holds only in-frame clones, not every one. The sample gives 600,000 to 800,000 clones, about two thirds of which show up once; around 1.8% is in the top ten. The sequenced sample was memory CD4+ T cells sorted from blood. Subset denoted: CD45RA-negative fraction. These receptors were taken from a woman aged 25 to 39 in good health.

CDR3 nucleotide sequence: TGTGCCAGTAGTATATCTTGGGACAGGGGCCAAGAGACCCAGTACTTC. Residues: CASSISWDRGQETQYF. The gene calls are TRBV19 and TRBJ2-5; the match to TRBD1 covers 10 bases. V shed 2 bases, J shed 1 base, and the junction held 4 bases outside the gene matches. This CDR3 comprises 16 residues. CDR1 is LNHDA, CDR2 SQIVND, per germline (reference sequence).

The genes are TRBV29-1 and TRBJ1-2; 10 bases are shared with TRBD1. The CDR3 is 12 residues long. Trimming cost V 6 bases and J 6 bases; bases outside gene matches: 4. The germline V gene has CDR1 SQVTM and CDR2 ANQGSEA. Here the CDR3 DNA reads TGCAGCGTAGACAGGGGGCGCGATGGCTACACCTTC. Translation: CSVDRGRDGYTF.

The chain is built from TRBV4-2 and TRBJ2-1; 14 bases align to TRBD2. In germline, CDR1 is LGHNA, CDR2 YNFKEQ. The V segment lost 4 bases and the J segment 7 bases; nucleotides outside the gene matches: 3. The CDR3 sequence is 15 residues long. The CDR3 bases are TGTGCCAGCAGCCGACTAGCGGGAGGGTATAATGAGCAGTTCTTC. It translates to CASSRLAGGYNEQFF.

The CDR3 is CAGSGQGVWSNQPQHF. The CDR3 coding sequence is TGTGCCGGGTCGGGACAGGGAGTTTGGAGCAATCAGCCCCAGCATTTT. The chain recombines TRBV28 with TRBJ1-5, with 9 bases aligning to TRBD1. The CDR3 length is 16 residues. Losses at the gene ends were 11 bases for V and 1 base for J; bases not matched to a gene: 12. CDR1 is MDHEN and CDR2 is SYDVKM in the germline V gene.

CDR3 coding DNA: TGTGCCAGCAGCTTGGAAAGGGGTCGGGAGACCCAGTACTTC. This gives the protein CASSLERGRETQYF. The chain combines TRBV7-9 with TRBJ2-5, with a weak D call TRBD1 (5 bases). The CDR3 is 14 residues long. Deletions cut 3 bases from V and 5 bases from J, with 13 bases between. Germline V lookup: CDR1 SEHNR, CDR2 FQNEAQ (reference sequence). Complete variable domain (other parts from reference TRBV7-9 and TRBJ2-5): DTGVSQNPRHKITKRGQNVTFRCDPISEHNRLYWYRQTLGQGPEFLTYFQNEAQLEKSRLLSDRFSAERPKGSFSTLEIQRTEQGDSAMYLCASSLERGRETQYFGPGTRLLVL.

Many counts were recorded for this clone. The chain has TRBV9 and TRBJ2-2; the match to TRBD2 covers 9 bases. V was clipped by 2 bases and J by 0 bases; unmatched bases: 5. CDR3 length: 17 residues. Germline loops: CDR1 SGDLS, CDR2 YYNGEE. The CDR3 region is CASSVAGGRANTGELFF. CDR3 coding DNA: TGTGCCAGCAGCGTTGCGGGCGGGAGGGCGAACACCGGGGAGCTGTTTTTT. The whole variable domain, filled in from reference TRBV9 and TRBJ2-2, reads DSGVTQTPKHLITATGQRVTLRCSPRSGDLSVYWYQQSLDQGLQFLIQYYNGEERAKGNILERFSAQQFPDLHSELNLSSLELGDSALYFCASSVAGGRANTGELFFGEGSRLTVL.

Concerning this clone: Different DNA sequences within this sample yield the same CDR3. The chain recombines TRBV5-1 with TRBJ2-3; 11 nucleotides align to TRBD2. The CDR3 sequence is 16 residues long. J lost 5 bases, V lost 0 bases, and 5 bases had no gene match. Germline lookup yields CDR1 SGHRS and CDR2 YFSETQ. The CDR3 loop is CASSLATSGSGDTQYF. CDR3 coding DNA: TGCGCCAGCAGCTTGGCCACTAGCGGGAGTGGAGATACGCAGTATTTT.

This clone was found once. The chain has TRBV21-1 and TRBJ1-4; the table gives TRBD1 as D, unverified against the DNA. TRBV21-1 has pseudogene status. This CDR3 comprises 17 residues. The CDR3 loop is CASSKVGTGRFNEKLFF. The CDR3 bases are TGTGCCAGCAGCAAAGTAGGGACAGGGAGGTTTAATGAAAAACTGTTTTTT.

V usage is TRBV6-5 and J usage is TRBJ1-5; possible D gene TRBD1, 6 bases. Germline lookup yields CDR1 MNHEY and CDR2 SVGAGI. The CDR3 extends over 15 amino acids. The V end was cut by 6 bases, the J end by 0 bases, with 12 bases between. CDR3 DNA: TGTGCCAGCAGCCAGACAGGCTTTAGCAATCAGCCCCAGCATTTT. Protein product: CASSQTGFSNQPQHF.

The gene calls are TRBV4-1 and TRBJ1-2, with a tentative D call TRBD1 (5 bases). This CDR3 is 14 amino acids long. Germline V gene lookup returns CDR1 MGHRA and CDR2 YSYEKL. The V end lost 2 bases, the J end lost 6 bases, and 13 bases lay between the germline ends. The CDR3 nucleotides are TGCGCCAGCAGCCAATATGGGGGGGTTAATGGCTACACCTTC. As protein: CASSQYGGVNGYTF.

This clone turned up a few times. The chain joins TRBV15 to TRBJ2-5, with 11 bases aligning to TRBD2. Germline V lookup: CDR1 LNHNV, CDR2 YYDKDF (reference sequence). The V gene end was trimmed by 8 bases and the J gene end by 1 base; junction bases not matched to a gene: 6. This CDR3 spans 15 amino acids. Here the CDR3 reads CATANSGRVQETQYF. For the CDR3, the DNA is TGTGCCACCGCAAATAGCGGGAGGGTCCAAGAGACCCAGTACTTC.

The chain has TRBV5-8 and TRBJ2-7; TRBD1 aligns across 7 bases. The CDR3 has 17 residues. Trimming took 4 bases from V and 0 from J; bases not matched to a gene: 13. From germline, CDR1 is SGHTS and CDR2 YDEGEE. CDR3 loop: CASSPGYGTATSYEQYF. In DNA form, the CDR3 reads TGTGCCAGCAGCCCGGGCTACGGGACAGCCACCTCCTACGAGCAGTACTTC.

This sequence joins TRBV5-1 and TRBJ2-5; D may be TRBD1 (6 bases). The V gene lost 0 bases and the J gene lost 1 base, with 16 bases spanning the gap. Germline values: CDR1 SGHRS, CDR2 YFSETQ. This CDR3 is 17 amino acids long. The CDR3 loop reads CASSLVGRQVRQETQYF. CDR3 nucleotides: TGCGCCAGCAGCTTGGTGGGTCGACAGGTCCGCCAAGAGACCCAGTACTTC.

For this clone: The same CDR3 also results from other DNA sequences found in this sample. The J gene is TRBJ2-3, the V gene TRBV4-1, with 9 bases aligning to TRBD1. The V and J ends lost 1 base and 3 bases, in that order; junction bases with no gene match: 5. Germline CDR1 and CDR2: MGHRA and YSYEKL. There are 16 residues in the CDR3. The CDR3 DNA reads TGCGCCAGCAGCCAAGGAGGGGGACAGGGTACAGATACGCAGTATTTT. Translated, it gives CASSQGGGQGTDTQYF.

This clone was counted many times. This sequence joins TRBV4-1 and TRBJ2-3; 7 positions match TRBD1. The ends lost 4 bases at V and 1 base at J; junction bases unmatched: 5. The CDR3 runs 15 residues. Germline values: CDR1 MGHRA, CDR2 YSYEKL. The CDR3: CASSLQGRGTDTQYF. The DNA of the CDR3 is TGCGCCAGCAGCCTACAGGGGCGCGGCACAGATACGCAGTATTTT.

The chain is built from TRBV6-5 and TRBJ2-7; no clear D gene. CDR3 length: 13 residues. CDR1 and CDR2 from the germline V gene are MNHEY and SVGAGI. V lost 0 bases, J lost 7 bases, and 10 bases lay in between. CDR3 protein: CASSYSYNIEQYF. The CDR3 DNA sequence: TGTGCCAGCAGTTACTCGTATAATATTGAGCAGTACTTC.

The CDR3 loop reads CASSTASGAQETQYF. CDR3 nucleotide sequence: TGTGCCAGCAGCACCGCTAGCGGGGCCCAAGAGACCCAGTACTTC. V and J are TRBV5-6 and TRBJ2-5, with TRBD2 identical over 9 bases. Germline V gene sequence: CDR1 SGHDT, CDR2 YYEEEE. With 4 bases clipped from V and 1 base from J, the junction kept 5 bases outside the gene matches. The CDR3 totals 15 residues.

The chain has TRBV5-1 and TRBJ2-7, with 9 nucleotides matching TRBD2. The CDR3 is 15 residues long. CDR1 and CDR2 from the germline V gene are SGHRS and YFSETQ. Trimming cost V 4 bases and J 4 bases; bases outside gene matches: 9. The CDR3 loop reads CASSRSGSLQYEQYF. DNA for the CDR3: TGCGCCAGCAGCCGTAGCGGGAGCCTACAATACGAGCAGTACTTC.

This clone was seen a few times. The V gene is TRBV2, the J gene TRBJ1-5; the D gene is possibly TRBD1 (5 bases). Germline V CDR1 and CDR2: SNHLY, FYNNEI. Trimming pared 6 bases from V and 1 base from J, leaving 10 bases between. The CDR3 is 14 residues long. The CDR3 region has the DNA TGTGCCAGCAGGAAAACAGGAAGCAATCAGCCCCAGCATTTT. Amino acids: CASRKTGSNQPQHF. Looking up the rest from reference TRBV2 and TRBJ1-5 gives the full variable domain: EPEVTQTPSHQVTQMGQEVILRCVPISNHLYFYWYRQILGQKVEFLVSFYNNEISEKSEIFDDQFSVERPDGSNFTLKIRSTKLEDSAMYFCASRKTGSNQPQHFGDGTRLSIL.

The chain links TRBV5-4 to TRBJ1-5; perhaps TRBD1 as D (6 bases). The germline V and J ends were trimmed by 4 bases and 5 bases, with 13 bases remaining between them. This CDR3 spans 14 amino acids. CDR1 and CDR2 (germline): SGHNT, YYREEE (reference sequence). The DNA for the CDR3 is TGTGCCAGCAGCCTGAACCCAGGGGATCAGCCCCAGCATTTT. The encoded protein is CASSLNPGDQPQHF.

The chain uses TRBV29-1 and TRBJ1-2, with 7 bases fitting TRBD1. This CDR3 region has 13 residues. The junction had 10 bases not matched to a gene; V was cut back by 7 bases and J by 5 bases. Germline lookup yields CDR1 SQVTM and CDR2 ANQGSEA. CDR3 protein: CSAGQEVPYGYTF. In DNA, the CDR3 is TGCAGCGCCGGACAGGAAGTCCCTTATGGCTACACCTTC.

The sample holds a few counts of this clone. The V gene is TRBV15, the J gene TRBJ1-3, with D unclear. This CDR3 spans 15 amino acids. V was trimmed by 5 bases and J by 0 bases, leaving 11 bases between them. CDR1 and CDR2 from the germline V gene are LNHNV and YYDKDF (reference sequence). The CDR3 sequence: CATSVYGISGNTIYF. The DNA for the CDR3 is TGTGCCACCAGCGTCTATGGGATCTCTGGAAACACCATATATTTT.

The DNA for the CDR3 is TGTGCCAGCTCACCCTTGGACAGGGCCCCGGGAGGCTATGGCTACACCTTC. It translates to CASSPLDRAPGGYGYTF. V and J are TRBV18 and TRBJ1-2; TRBD1 matches at 8 bases. Germline V gene data show CDR1 as KGHSH and CDR2 as LQKENI. This CDR3 contains 17 residues. The trim removed 3 bases at V and 4 bases at J, leaving 13 bases unmatched.

On this clone itself: It is likely a read error: a sequence one base away is far more abundant. This chain uses TRBV28 with TRBJ1-2; D gene unclear. The CDR3 consists of 16 residues. CDR1 is MDHEN, CDR2 SYDVKM, per germline. This CDR3 reads CASSLYGKVTNYGYIF. The CDR3 nucleotides read TGTGCCAGCAGTTTATACGGGAAAGTAACTAACTATGGCTACATCTTC.

Only a few counts were recorded for this clone. The sample has other DNA sequences that encode this CDR3 too. The chain links TRBV5-1 to TRBJ1-1; no reliable D call. The CDR3 is made up of 15 amino acids. Germline CDR1 is SGHRS and CDR2 is YFSETQ. Trimming pared 3 bases from V and 0 bases from J, leaving 12 bases between. CDR3 nucleotides: TGCGCCAGCAGCTCCCGGACTGAGATGAACACTGAAGCTTTCTTT. Its translation is CASSSRTEMNTEAFF.

This chain's CDR3 is CASSDRDRARGDTIYF. As DNA, the CDR3 is TGTGCCAGCAGCGACCGCGACAGGGCCAGGGGGGACACCATATATTTT. The chain uses TRBV9 and TRBJ1-3; 7 bases line up with TRBD1. The CDR3 loop spans 16 amino acids. Germline CDR1 reads SGDLS; CDR2 reads YYNGEE. V lost 3 bases and J lost 8; bases outside the gene matches: 14.

The chain is built from TRBV18 and TRBJ2-1; tentative D call: TRBD2 (5 bases). With 1 base removed from V and 0 bases from J, the gap between germline ends came to 7 bases. Germline CDR1 and CDR2: KGHSH and LQKENI. The CDR3 runs 15 residues. DNA of the CDR3: TGTGCCAGCTCACCACGCGAGGGCTCCTACAATGAGCAGTTCTTC. Amino acids: CASSPREGSYNEQFF.

The CDR3 nucleotides read TGTGCCAGCAGTCTAGCGGAATACAATGAGCAGTTCTTC. Encoded protein: CASSLAEYNEQFF. This sequence joins TRBV28 and TRBJ2-1; 7 bases line up with TRBD2. Trimming took 5 bases from V and 4 from J; bases not matched to a gene: 2. This CDR3 is 13 amino acids long. Germline V CDR1 and CDR2: MDHEN, SYDVKM.

The chain is built from TRBV5-6 and TRBJ2-2; maybe TRBD2 (5 bases). The CDR3 runs to 15 residues. The germline gives CDR1 SGHDT, CDR2 YYEEEE. V shed 2 bases and J shed 1 base, with 9 bases lying between them. CDR3 sequence reads: CASSLGGLNTGELFF. DNA of the CDR3: TGTGCCAGCAGCTTAGGAGGCCTGAACACCGGGGAGCTGTTTTTT.

The chain employs TRBV11-2 and TRBJ1-1; D is uncertain. The germline V gene encodes CDR1 SGHAT and CDR2 FQNNGV. This CDR3 is 15 amino acids long. Trimming cost V 5 bases and J 3 bases, with 16 bases left between them. The CDR3 loop reads CASSKLGWVDTEAFF. CDR3 nucleotides: TGTGCCAGCAGCAAACTGGGCTGGGTCGACACTGAAGCTTTCTTT.

This clone was recorded a few times. The chain joins TRBV5-6 to TRBJ1-2, with a weak D call TRBD1 (5 bases). The germline V and J ends were trimmed by 2 bases and 5 bases, with 16 bases remaining between them. From germline, CDR1 is SGHDT and CDR2 YYEEEE. CDR3 size: 15 residues. This CDR3 is CASSLPGGIWYGYTF. CDR3 DNA: TGTGCCAGCAGCTTACCCGGGGGTATATGGTATGGCTACACCTTC.

The J gene is TRBJ2-1, the V gene TRBV5-1; tentative D call: TRBD1 (7 bases). The CDR3 has 16 residues. Germline-derived CDR1 and CDR2 are SGHRS and YFSETQ. Between the trimmed V and J ends, which lost 3 bases and 0 bases, there was a span of 13 bases. This chain's CDR3 is CASSSRQGGSYNEQFF. The CDR3 bases are TGCGCCAGCAGCTCGAGACAGGGAGGCTCCTACAATGAGCAGTTCTTC.